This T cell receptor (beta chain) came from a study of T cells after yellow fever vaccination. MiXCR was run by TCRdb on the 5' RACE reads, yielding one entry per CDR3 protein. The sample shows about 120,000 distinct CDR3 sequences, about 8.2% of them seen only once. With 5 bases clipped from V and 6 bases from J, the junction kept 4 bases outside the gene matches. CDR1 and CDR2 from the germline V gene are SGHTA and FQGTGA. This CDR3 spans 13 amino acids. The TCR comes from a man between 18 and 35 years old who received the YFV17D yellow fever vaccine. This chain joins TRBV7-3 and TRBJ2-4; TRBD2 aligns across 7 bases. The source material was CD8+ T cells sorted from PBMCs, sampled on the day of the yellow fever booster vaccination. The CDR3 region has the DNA TGTGCCAGCAGCCACGGGGGGACAAACATTCAGTACTTC. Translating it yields CASSHGGTNIQYF.